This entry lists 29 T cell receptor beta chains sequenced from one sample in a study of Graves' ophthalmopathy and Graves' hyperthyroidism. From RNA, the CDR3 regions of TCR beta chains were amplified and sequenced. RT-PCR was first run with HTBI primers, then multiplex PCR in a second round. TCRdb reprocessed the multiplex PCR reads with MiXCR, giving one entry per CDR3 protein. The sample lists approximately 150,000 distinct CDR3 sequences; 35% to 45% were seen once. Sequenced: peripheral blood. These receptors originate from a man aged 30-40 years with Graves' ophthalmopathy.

CDR3 sequence: CASSRVVGLAGVGEQYF. Written as DNA, the CDR3 is TGTGCCAGCAGTAGAGTCGTCGGACTAGCGGGAGTCGGCGAGCAGTACTTC. The J gene is TRBJ2-7, the V gene TRBV28, with 13 bases that match TRBD2. This CDR3 spans 17 amino acids. CDR1 is MDHEN, CDR2 SYDVKM, per germline. Losses at the gene ends were 5 bases for V and 6 bases for J; bases not matched to a gene: 13. The full variable domain, completed using reference TRBV28 and TRBJ2-7, is DVKVTQSSRYLVKRTGEKVFLECVQDMDHENMFWYRQDPGLGLRLIYFSYDVKMKEKGDIPEGYSVSREKKERFSLILESASTNQTSMYLCASSRVVGLAGVGEQYFGPGTRLTVT.

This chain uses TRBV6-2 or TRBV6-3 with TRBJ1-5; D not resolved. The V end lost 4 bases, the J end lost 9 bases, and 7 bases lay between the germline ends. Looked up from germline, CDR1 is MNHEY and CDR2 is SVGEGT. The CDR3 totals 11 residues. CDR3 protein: CASSSAGPQHF. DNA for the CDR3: TGTGCCAGCAGTTCCGCCGGGCCCCAGCATTTT.

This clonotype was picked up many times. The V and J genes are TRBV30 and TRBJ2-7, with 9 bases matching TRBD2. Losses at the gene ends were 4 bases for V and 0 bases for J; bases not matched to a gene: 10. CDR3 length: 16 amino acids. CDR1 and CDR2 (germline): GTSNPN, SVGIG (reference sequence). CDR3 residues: CAWMGAGGLSSYEQYF. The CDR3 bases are TGTGCCTGGATGGGAGCGGGAGGTTTAAGCTCCTACGAGCAGTACTTC. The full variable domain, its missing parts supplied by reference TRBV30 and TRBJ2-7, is SQTIHQWPATLVQPVGSPLSLECTVEGTSNPNLYWYRQAAGRGLQLLFYSVGIGQISSEVPQNLSASRPQDRQFILSSKKLLLSDSGFYLCAWMGAGGLSSYEQYFGPGTRLTVT.

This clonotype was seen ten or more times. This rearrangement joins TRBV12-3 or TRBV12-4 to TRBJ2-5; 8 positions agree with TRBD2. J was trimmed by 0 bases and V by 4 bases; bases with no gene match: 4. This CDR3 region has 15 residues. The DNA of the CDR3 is TGTGCCAGCAGTTCGTCGGGACTAGACCAAGAGACCCAGTACTTC. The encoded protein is CASSSSGLDQETQYF.

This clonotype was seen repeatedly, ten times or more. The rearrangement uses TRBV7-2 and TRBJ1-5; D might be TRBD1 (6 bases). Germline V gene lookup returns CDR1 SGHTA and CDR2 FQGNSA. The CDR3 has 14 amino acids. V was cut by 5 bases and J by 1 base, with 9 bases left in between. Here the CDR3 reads CASSLDRSNQPQHF. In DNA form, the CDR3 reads TGTGCCAGCAGCCTCGACAGGAGCAATCAGCCCCAGCATTTT.

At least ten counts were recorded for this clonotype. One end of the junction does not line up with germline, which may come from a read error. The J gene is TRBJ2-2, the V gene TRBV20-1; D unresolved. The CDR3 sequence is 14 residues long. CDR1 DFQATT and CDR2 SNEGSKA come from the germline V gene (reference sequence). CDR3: CSARQDTNNGELFF. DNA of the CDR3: TGCAGTGCTAGGCAGGATACCAACAACGGGGAGCTGTTTTTT.

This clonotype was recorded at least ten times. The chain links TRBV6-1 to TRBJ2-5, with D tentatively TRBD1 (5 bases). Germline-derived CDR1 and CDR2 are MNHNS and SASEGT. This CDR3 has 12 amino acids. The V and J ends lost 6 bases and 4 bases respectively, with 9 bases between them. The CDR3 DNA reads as TGTGCCAGCAGCCGCCAGGGAGAGACCCAGTACTTC. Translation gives CASSRQGETQYF.

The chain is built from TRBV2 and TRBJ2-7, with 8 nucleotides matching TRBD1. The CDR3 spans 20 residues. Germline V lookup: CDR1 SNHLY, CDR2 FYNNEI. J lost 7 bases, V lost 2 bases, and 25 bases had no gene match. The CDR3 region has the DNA TGTGCCAGCAGTGAAATCAGGGGGCATCCCACCCGAATCTCCTACGGGGAGCAGTACTTC. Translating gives CASSEIRGHPTRISYGEQYF.

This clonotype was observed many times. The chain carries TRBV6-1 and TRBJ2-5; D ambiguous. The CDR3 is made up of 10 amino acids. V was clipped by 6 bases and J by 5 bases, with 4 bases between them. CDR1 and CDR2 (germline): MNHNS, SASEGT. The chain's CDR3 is CASRGETQYF. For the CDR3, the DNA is TGTGCCAGCAGAGGGGAGACCCAGTACTTC.

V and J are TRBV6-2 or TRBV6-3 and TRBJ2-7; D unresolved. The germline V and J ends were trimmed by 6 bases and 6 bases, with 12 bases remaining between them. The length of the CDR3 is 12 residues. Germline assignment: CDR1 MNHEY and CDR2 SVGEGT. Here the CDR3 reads CASRSPRVEQYF. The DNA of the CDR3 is TGTGCCAGCAGATCCCCTAGGGTCGAGCAGTACTTC.

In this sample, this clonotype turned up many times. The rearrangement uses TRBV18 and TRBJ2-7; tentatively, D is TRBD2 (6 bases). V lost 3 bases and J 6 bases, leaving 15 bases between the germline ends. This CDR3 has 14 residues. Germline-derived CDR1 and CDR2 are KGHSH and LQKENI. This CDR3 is CASSPSRERLEQYF. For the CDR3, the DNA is TGTGCCAGCTCACCTTCTCGGGAGCGTCTCGAGCAGTACTTC.

This chain's CDR3 is CASRLRDSPYEQYF. In DNA, the CDR3 is TGTGCCAGTCGACTCCGGGACAGCCCCTACGAGCAGTACTTC. The chain links TRBV27 to TRBJ2-7, with 7 bases matching TRBD1. V trimming: 9 bases; J trimming: 2 bases; junction bases outside the gene matches: 10. CDR3 length: 14 residues. Germline V gene lookup returns CDR1 MNHEY and CDR2 SMNVEV (reference sequence).

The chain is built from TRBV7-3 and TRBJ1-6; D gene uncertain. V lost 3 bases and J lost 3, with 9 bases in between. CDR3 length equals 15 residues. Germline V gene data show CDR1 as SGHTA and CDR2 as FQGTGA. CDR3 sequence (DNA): TGTGCCAGCAGCTTCGAGAGTTACTATAATTCACCCCTCCACTTT. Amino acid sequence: CASSFESYYNSPLHF.

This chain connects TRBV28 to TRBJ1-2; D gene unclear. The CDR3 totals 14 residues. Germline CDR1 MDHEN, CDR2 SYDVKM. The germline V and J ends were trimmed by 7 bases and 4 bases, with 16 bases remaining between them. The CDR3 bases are TGTGCCAGCACCCTGGGAGACGTGGGCTATGGCTACACCTTC. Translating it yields CASTLGDVGYGYTF.

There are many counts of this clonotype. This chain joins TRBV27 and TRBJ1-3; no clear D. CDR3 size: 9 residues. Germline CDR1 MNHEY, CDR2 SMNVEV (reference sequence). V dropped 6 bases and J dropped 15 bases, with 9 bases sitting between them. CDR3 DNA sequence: TGTGCCAGCAGCCCAGGCCGATATTTT. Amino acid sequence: CASSPGRYF.

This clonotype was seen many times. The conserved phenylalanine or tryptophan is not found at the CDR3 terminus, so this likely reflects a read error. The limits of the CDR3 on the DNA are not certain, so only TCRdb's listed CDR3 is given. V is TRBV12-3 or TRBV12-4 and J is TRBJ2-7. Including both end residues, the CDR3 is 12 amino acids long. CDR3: CARARCFLPPHI.

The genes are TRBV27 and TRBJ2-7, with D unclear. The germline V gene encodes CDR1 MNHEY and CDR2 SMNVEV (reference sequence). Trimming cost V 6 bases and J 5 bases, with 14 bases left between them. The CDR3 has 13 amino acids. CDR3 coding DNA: TGTGCCAGCAGGAGCAAGGTCTGGGACGAGCAGTACTTC. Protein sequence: CASRSKVWDEQYF.

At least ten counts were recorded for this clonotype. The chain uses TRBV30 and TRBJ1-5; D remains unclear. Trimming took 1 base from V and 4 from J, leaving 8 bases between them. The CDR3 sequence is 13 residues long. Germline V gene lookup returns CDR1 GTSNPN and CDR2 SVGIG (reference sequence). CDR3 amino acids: CAWSEQPNQPQHF. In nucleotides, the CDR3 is TGTGCCTGGAGTGAACAGCCAAATCAGCCCCAGCATTTT.

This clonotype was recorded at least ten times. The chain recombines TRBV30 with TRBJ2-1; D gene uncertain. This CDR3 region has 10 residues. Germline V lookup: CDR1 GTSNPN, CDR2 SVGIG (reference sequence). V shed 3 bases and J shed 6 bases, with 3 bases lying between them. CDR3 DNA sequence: TGTGCCTGGAGCTCCAATGAGCAGTTCTTC. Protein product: CAWSSNEQFF. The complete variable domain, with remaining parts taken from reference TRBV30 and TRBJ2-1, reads SQTIHQWPATLVQPVGSPLSLECTVEGTSNPNLYWYRQAAGRGLQLLFYSVGIGQISSEVPQNLSASRPQDRQFILSSKKLLLSDSGFYLCAWSSNEQFFGPGTRLTVL.

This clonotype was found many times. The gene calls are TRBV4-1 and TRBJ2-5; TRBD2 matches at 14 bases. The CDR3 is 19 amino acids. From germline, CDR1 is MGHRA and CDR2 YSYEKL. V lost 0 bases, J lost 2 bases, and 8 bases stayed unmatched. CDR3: CASSQDPPGLAGVQETQYF. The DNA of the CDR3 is TGCGCCAGCAGCCAAGATCCCCCGGGACTAGCGGGAGTGCAAGAGACCCAGTACTTC.

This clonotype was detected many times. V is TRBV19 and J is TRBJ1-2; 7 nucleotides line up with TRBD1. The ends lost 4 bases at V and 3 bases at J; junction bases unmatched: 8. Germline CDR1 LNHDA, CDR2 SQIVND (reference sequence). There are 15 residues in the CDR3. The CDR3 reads CASSTQGVRDYGYTF. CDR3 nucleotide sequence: TGTGCCAGTAGTACCCAGGGGGTTCGGGACTATGGCTACACCTTC.

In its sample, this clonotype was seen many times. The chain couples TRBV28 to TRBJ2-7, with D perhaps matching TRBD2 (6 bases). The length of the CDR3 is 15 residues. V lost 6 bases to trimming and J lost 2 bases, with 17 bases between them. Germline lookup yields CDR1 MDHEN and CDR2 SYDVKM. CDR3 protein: CASSRRVGRTYEQYF. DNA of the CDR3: TGTGCCAGCAGCCGCCGGGTCGGGAGAACCTACGAGCAGTACTTC.

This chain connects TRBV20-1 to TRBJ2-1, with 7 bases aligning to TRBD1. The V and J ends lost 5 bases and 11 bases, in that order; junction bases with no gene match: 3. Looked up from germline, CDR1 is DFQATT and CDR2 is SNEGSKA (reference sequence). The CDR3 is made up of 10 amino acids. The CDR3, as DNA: TGCAGTGCTCGGACAGGCAAGCAGTTCTTC. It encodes CSARTGKQFF.

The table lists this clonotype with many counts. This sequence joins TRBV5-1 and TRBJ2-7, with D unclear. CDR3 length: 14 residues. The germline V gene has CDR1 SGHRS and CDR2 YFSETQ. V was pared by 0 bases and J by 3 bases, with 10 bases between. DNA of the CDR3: TGCGCCAGCAGCTTGGTTTCCAGTATCTACGAGCAGTACTTC. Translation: CASSLVSSIYEQYF.

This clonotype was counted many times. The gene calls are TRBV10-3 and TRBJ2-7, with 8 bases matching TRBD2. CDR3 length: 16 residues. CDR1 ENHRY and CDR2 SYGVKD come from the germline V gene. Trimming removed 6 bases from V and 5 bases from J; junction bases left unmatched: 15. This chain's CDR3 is CAISPIRSGSSNEQYF. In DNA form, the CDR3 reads TGTGCCATCAGCCCTATTCGAAGCGGGAGTAGTAACGAGCAGTACTTC.

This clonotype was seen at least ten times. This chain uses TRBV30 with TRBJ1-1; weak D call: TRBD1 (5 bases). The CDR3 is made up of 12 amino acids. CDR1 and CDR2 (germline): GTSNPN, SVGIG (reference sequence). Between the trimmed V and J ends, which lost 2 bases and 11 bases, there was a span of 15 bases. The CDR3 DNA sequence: TGTGCCTGGAGTTATCAGGGCGCTCGGGCTTTCTTT. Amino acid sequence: CAWSYQGARAFF.

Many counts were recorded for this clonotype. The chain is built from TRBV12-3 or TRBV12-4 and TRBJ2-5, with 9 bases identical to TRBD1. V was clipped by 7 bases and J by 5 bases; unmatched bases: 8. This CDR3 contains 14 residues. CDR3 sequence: CASTLGTGLETQYF. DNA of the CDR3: TGTGCCAGCACCCTTGGGACAGGGCTTGAGACCCAGTACTTC.

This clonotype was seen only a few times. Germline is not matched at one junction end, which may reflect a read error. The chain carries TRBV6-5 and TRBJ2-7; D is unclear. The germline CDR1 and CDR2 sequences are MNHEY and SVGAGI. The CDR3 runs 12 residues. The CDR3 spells CASSYPAGSEDF. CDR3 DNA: TGTGCCAGCAGTTACCCCGCCGGGTCCGAGGACTTC.

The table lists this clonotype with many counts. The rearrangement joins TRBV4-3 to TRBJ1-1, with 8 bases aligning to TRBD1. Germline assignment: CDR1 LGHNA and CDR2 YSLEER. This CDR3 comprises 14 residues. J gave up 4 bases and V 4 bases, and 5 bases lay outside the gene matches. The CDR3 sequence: CASSRDRGGTEAFF. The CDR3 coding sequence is TGCGCCAGCAGCCGTGACAGGGGAGGCACTGAAGCTTTCTTT.